This T cell receptor beta chain was recorded in a study of OX40 agonist ivuxolimab in advanced cancers. Study summary: A male proportion of about 84% was recorded, with mean age 60 years and range roughly 23 to 90.

The CDR3 has 13 amino acids. Trimming took 1 base from V and 5 from J, leaving 8 bases between them. Germline values: CDR1 SGHAT, CDR2 FQNNGV. Only in-frame clones appear in the TCRdb table, and some are missing; sequencing was by immunoSEQ multiplex PCR. Of some 98,000 clones listed, around nine tenths were seen once; the top ten hold 0.25% to 0.35%. Regarding the study as a whole: Expansion of clones was among the lowest in partial responders at 0.1-3.0 mg/kg.

Remarks on this clone: Its antigen is still unknown.

The sample was CD4+ or CD8+ T cells sorted from blood, taken in a trial of the OX40 agonist ivuxolimab. The chain has TRBV11-2 and TRBJ2-5, with D uncertain. The sequence was collected from an adult with an advanced solid tumor such as melanoma, head and neck, liver or kidney cancer. The CDR3 nucleotides read TGTGCCAGCAGCTTAGCGGTCAAGGAGACCCAGTACTTC. Encoded protein: CASSLAVKETQYF. The whole variable domain, remainder taken from reference TRBV11-2 and TRBJ2-5, is EAGVAQSPRYKIIEKRQSVAFWCNPISGHATLYWYQQILGQGPKLLIQFQNNGVVDDSQLPKDRFSAERLKGVDSTLKIQPAKLEDSAVYLCASSLAVKETQYFGPGTRLLVL.